Below, 27 T cell receptor beta chains from the same sample are listed, as sequenced in a study of cytomegalovirus exposure and HLA in healthy donors. This PCR relied on a set of 60 Vbeta primers and 13 Jbeta primers. Assay: immunoSEQ multiplex PCR; the TCRdb copy retains only in-frame clones and omits some. This table holds 300,000 or so clones, roughly four fifths found once. The source material was PBMCs. The receptors were gathered from a middle-aged woman in good health and CMV-seropositive.

The chain employs TRBV7-2 and TRBJ1-5; 7 bases map to TRBD1. The CDR3 runs 13 residues. Per the germline V gene, CDR1 is SGHTA and CDR2 is FQGNSA. Trimming at V came to 5 bases and at J to 7 bases, leaving 5 bases not matched to a gene. CDR3 sequence (DNA): TGTGCCAGCAGCCCGGGAGGGGGCCAGCCCCAGCATTTT. As protein: CASSPGGGQPQHF.

CDR3 nucleotides: TGTGCCAGCAGCCTACAGTCTAGCAATCAGCCCCAGCATTTT. Translation: CASSLQSSNQPQHF. V is TRBV7-8 and J is TRBJ1-5; D unresolved. V lost 5 bases and J lost 0, with 8 bases in between. Germline-derived CDR1 and CDR2 are SGHVS and FQNEAQ. CDR3 length: 14 residues. Using reference TRBV7-8 and TRBJ1-5 for the parts outside the CDR3, the full variable domain is GAGVSQSPRYKVAKRGQDVALRCDPISGHVSLFWYQQALGQGPEFLTYFQNEAQLDKSGLPSDRFFAERPEGSVSTLKIQRTQQEDSAVYLCASSLQSSNQPQHFGDGTRLSIL.

The V gene is TRBV19, the J gene TRBJ2-5; TRBD1 agrees at 9 bases. From germline, CDR1 is LNHDA and CDR2 SQIVND (reference sequence). The CDR3 length is 16 residues. After removal of 5 bases from V and 5 bases from J, the junction contained 12 bases not matched to a gene. CDR3 residues: CASSSHLQGAGETQYF. The CDR3, as DNA: TGTGCCAGTAGTTCCCACTTACAGGGGGCTGGGGAGACCCAGTACTTC.

This clone has a single count. CDR3 loop: CSARKGNTIYF. CDR3 DNA sequence: TGCAGTGCTAGGAAGGGGAACACCATATATTTT. V gene TRBV20-1 combines with J gene TRBJ1-3; possible D gene TRBD1, 5 bases. The germline V gene encodes CDR1 DFQATT and CDR2 SNEGSKA (reference sequence). The CDR3 has 11 residues. Trimming cost V 3 bases and J 7 bases, with 7 bases left between them.

The chain recombines TRBV28 with TRBJ1-3; possible D gene TRBD1, 5 bases. From germline, CDR1 is MDHEN and CDR2 SYDVKM. V lost 5 bases and J 1 base, leaving 9 bases between the germline ends. CDR3 length: 14 amino acids. The CDR3 is CASSTAGSGNTIYF. The CDR3 DNA is TGTGCCAGCAGTACAGCAGGGTCTGGAAACACCATATATTTT.

This chain links TRBV28 with TRBJ1-4; 10 nucleotides align to TRBD1. V shed 5 bases and J 6 bases; nucleotides not matched to a gene: 9. This CDR3 spans 16 amino acids. The V gene's germline CDR1 is MDHEN and CDR2 SYDVKM. In nucleotides, the CDR3 is TGTGCCAGCAGTACCCCGCGAGGACAGGGGGATGAAAAACTGTTTTTT. It is translated as CASSTPRGQGDEKLFF.

In its sample, this clone was seen a few times. This chain uses TRBV25-1 with TRBJ2-2, with D possibly being TRBD2 (5 bases). V was pared by 6 bases and J by 9 bases, with 14 bases between. CDR3 length equals 13 residues. Germline V gives CDR1 MGHDK, CDR2 SYGVNS. CDR3 sequence (DNA): TGTGCCAGCAGCATAACGGACTCCTGGGAGCTGTTTTTT. This encodes CASSITDSWELFF.

This clone occurred a few times. The genes are TRBV29-1 and TRBJ2-2; perhaps TRBD1 as D (6 bases). CDR1 is SQVTM, CDR2 ANQGSEA, per germline. CDR3 length: 14 amino acids. The germline V and J ends were trimmed by 7 bases and 7 bases, with 19 bases remaining between them. Here the CDR3 DNA reads TGCAGCGGATCAACAGGTGGGACAAGCGGGGAGCTGTTTTTT. Translated, it gives CSGSTGGTSGELFF.

The chain combines TRBV6-5 with TRBJ2-1; 13 bases fit TRBD2. This CDR3 is built from 16 residues. V was clipped by 0 bases and J by 10 bases; unmatched bases: 6. Germline V gives CDR1 MNHEY, CDR2 SVGAGI. The CDR3 DNA follows: TGTGCCAGCAGTTACTCGACTAGCGGGGGGTCGGGGGAGCAGTTCTTC. Residues: CASSYSTSGGSGEQFF.

The chain combines TRBV7-9 with TRBJ2-7, with TRBD1 identical over 9 bases. Trimming removed 5 bases from V and 3 bases from J; junction bases left unmatched: 5. CDR1 and CDR2 from the germline V gene are SEHNR and FQNEAQ (reference sequence). The CDR3 covers 14 residues. The CDR3: CASSPDRGDYEQYF. DNA for the CDR3: TGTGCCAGCAGCCCAGACAGGGGGGACTACGAGCAGTACTTC.

This chain joins TRBV12-5 and TRBJ2-5, with D unresolved. The J call may be mistaken, given a closer DNA end match to TRBJ2-7. Germline assignment: CDR1 LGHNT and CDR2 FRNRAP. The CDR3 spans 13 residues. CDR3 coding DNA: TGTGCTAGTGGTTTGTCCCGAGGCCACGAGCAGTACTTC. Protein product: CASGLSRGHEQYF.

The chain combines TRBV6-6 with TRBJ2-7; 9 bases line up with TRBD1. This CDR3 is built from 15 residues. V was clipped by 6 bases and J by 5 bases; unmatched bases: 11. Germline CDR1 is MNHNY and CDR2 is SVGAGI (reference sequence). The CDR3 here is CASRPPGQGTHEQYF. CDR3 in DNA: TGTGCCAGCAGACCACCGGGACAGGGAACCCACGAGCAGTACTTC.

The CDR3: CASSPDGGAGQPQHF. The CDR3 nucleotides read TGTGCCAGCAGCCCGGATGGGGGGGCTGGTCAGCCCCAGCATTTT. The rearrangement links TRBV11-1 to TRBJ1-5, with a weak D call TRBD1 (6 bases). The CDR3 consists of 15 residues. Germline V gene data show CDR1 as SGHAT and CDR2 as FQDESV (reference sequence). V dropped 5 bases and J dropped 6 bases, with 17 bases sitting between them.

The V and J genes are TRBV11-2 and TRBJ2-3; D unresolved. V dropped 0 bases and J dropped 2 bases, with 6 bases sitting between them. The CDR3 sequence is 14 residues long. Germline lookup yields CDR1 SGHAT and CDR2 FQNNGV. The CDR3 nucleotides read TGTGCCAGCAGCTTAGAGCGACTCACAGATACGCAGTATTTT. Translating gives CASSLERLTDTQYF.

DNA of the CDR3: TGCAGCGTTGAGTCTTTGGGGGGAAACGCCGTATATTTT. Its protein product is CSVESLGGNAVYF. This chain uses TRBV29-1 with TRBJ1-3, with D maybe TRBD1 (5 bases). The V end was cut by 3 bases, the J end by 14 bases, with 20 bases between. CDR3 size: 13 residues. Germline values: CDR1 SQVTM, CDR2 ANQGSEA.

J is TRBJ1-6 and V is TRBV4-2; D remains unclear. This CDR3 has 18 residues. Per the germline V gene, CDR1 is LGHNA and CDR2 is YNFKEQ. V dropped 0 bases and J dropped 7 bases, with 19 bases sitting between them. CDR3 sequence (DNA): TGTGCCAGCAGCCAAGATTATCCGGTCAGTCGAGGCAATTCACCCCTCCACTTT. This gives the protein CASSQDYPVSRGNSPLHF.

This clone has only a few counts. The rearrangement links TRBV6-6 to TRBJ2-7; D is possibly TRBD1 (7 bases). CDR3 length: 15 amino acids. The V end was cut by 6 bases, the J end by 7 bases, with 22 bases between. Germline loops: CDR1 MNHNY, CDR2 SVGAGI (reference sequence). The CDR3 spells CASSGSYSQGTEQYF. The DNA for the CDR3 is TGTGCCAGCAGCGGGAGCTATTCACAGGGGACGGAGCAGTACTTC.

The chain uses TRBV5-1 and TRBJ2-5; tentatively, D is TRBD2 (7 bases). Germline V gives CDR1 SGHRS, CDR2 YFSETQ. Deletions cut 0 bases from V and 2 bases from J, with 17 bases between. CDR3 length: 17 amino acids. The CDR3, as DNA: TGCGCCAGCAGCTTGGAGGTAGGGGGAGGGCCTCAAGAGACCCAGTACTTC. It specifies CASSLEVGGGPQETQYF.

This sequence joins TRBV4-3 and TRBJ2-2, with D perhaps matching TRBD2 (7 bases). Germline V gene sequence: CDR1 LGHNA, CDR2 YSLEER. The V end was cut by 0 bases, the J end by 5 bases, with 16 bases between. The CDR3 totals 17 residues. The CDR3 DNA sequence: TGCGCCAGCAGCCAAGATTGGGGAGGGGGGATAACCGGGGAGCTGTTTTTT. It is translated as CASSQDWGGGITGELFF.

This chain links TRBV27 with TRBJ1-6; D remains unclear. This CDR3 region has 13 residues. CDR1 is MNHEY and CDR2 is SMNVEV in the germline V gene (reference sequence). Trimming stripped 7 bases from V and 8 bases from J, with 12 bases between. The chain's CDR3 is CASTPGSYSPLHF. CDR3 in DNA: TGTGCCAGCACCCCCGGGTCTTATTCACCCCTCCACTTT.

This chain joins TRBV6-6 and TRBJ1-4; D unclear. Looked up from germline, CDR1 is MNHNY and CDR2 is SVGAGI (reference sequence). The CDR3 contains 14 residues. V was clipped by 0 bases and J by 8 bases, with 10 bases between them. The DNA of the CDR3 is TGTGCCAGCAGTTACTCCATGGAGCCGGAAAAACTGTTTTTT. This translates into CASSYSMEPEKLFF.

The rearrangement joins TRBV9 to TRBJ2-1; D remains ambiguous. CDR1 is SGDLS and CDR2 is YYNGEE in the germline V gene. The CDR3 loop spans 13 amino acids. Trimming removed 0 bases from V and 7 bases from J, with 8 bases in between. CDR3 protein: CASSVEIENEQFF. The CDR3 nucleotides read TGTGCCAGCAGCGTAGAGATAGAGAATGAGCAGTTCTTC.

This chain joins TRBV2 and TRBJ1-6; D call uncertain. From germline, CDR1 is SNHLY and CDR2 FYNNEI. This CDR3 spans 14 amino acids. Between the trimmed V and J ends, which lost 6 bases and 10 bases, there was a span of 16 bases. CDR3 DNA sequence: TGTGCCAGCAGACTTGAGGTCGGGAACTCACCCCTCCACTTT. Translation: CASRLEVGNSPLHF.

V usage is TRBV7-8 and J usage is TRBJ1-1; 12 nucleotides match TRBD1. The germline V gene encodes CDR1 SGHVS and CDR2 FQNEAQ. Unmatched junction bases numbered 8, after V lost 5 bases and J lost 4 bases. This CDR3 contains 16 residues. This chain's CDR3 is CASSEGDRGHGTEAFF. The DNA for the CDR3 is TGTGCCAGCAGCGAGGGGGACAGGGGGCATGGCACTGAAGCTTTCTTT. The variable domain in full, completed from reference TRBV7-8 and TRBJ1-1, reads GAGVSQSPRYKVAKRGQDVALRCDPISGHVSLFWYQQALGQGPEFLTYFQNEAQLDKSGLPSDRFFAERPEGSVSTLKIQRTQQEDSAVYLCASSEGDRGHGTEAFFGQGTRLTVV.

The chain combines TRBV6-5 with TRBJ1-3; a possible D gene is TRBD1 (6 bases). CDR1 and CDR2 from the germline V gene are MNHEY and SVGAGI. Trimming pared 7 bases from V and 0 bases from J, leaving 13 bases between. The CDR3 totals 15 residues. The CDR3 nucleotides are TGTGCCAGCAAAGTAGGACAGTACTCTGGAAACACCATATATTTT. It yields the protein CASKVGQYSGNTIYF.

The chain has TRBV10-3 and TRBJ1-1, with 9 nucleotides matching TRBD1. The V and J ends lost 7 bases and 7 bases, in that order; junction bases with no gene match: 7. From germline, CDR1 is ENHRY and CDR2 SYGVKD. This CDR3 is built from 13 residues. For the CDR3, the DNA is TGTGCCATCACCTCGGGACAGGGTTTTGAAGCTTTCTTT. Translated, it gives CAITSGQGFEAFF.

The chain carries TRBV28 and TRBJ2-1, with TRBD2 identical over 11 bases. Germline assignment: CDR1 MDHEN and CDR2 SYDVKM. There are 16 residues in the CDR3. V gave up 5 bases and J gave up 0 bases; unmatched junction bases: 3. This CDR3 reads CASSRSGRGSYNEQFF. DNA of the CDR3: TGTGCCAGCAGTCGTAGCGGGAGGGGCTCCTACAATGAGCAGTTCTTC.